This TCR beta chain is from a study of neurological immune-mediated disorders. Unsorted libraries were generated from 2 million PBMCs held at -80 degrees C. Overall study findings and caveats: Phylogenetic grouping assigned the repertoires of 18 of 34 multiple sclerosis patients to one related-CDR3 cluster, which constitutes a possible signature.

This clonotype was detected many times. Its antigen is still unknown. The germline V gene has CDR1 WSHSY and CDR2 SAAADI. The CDR3 spans 17 residues. Trimming stripped 6 bases from V and 5 bases from J, with 23 bases between. With 10-nucleotide random UMIs, 5'RACE was used to make the cDNA. Whenever a sequencing run was performed, it yielded over 190 million TCR-beta sequences from 15-18 subjects. TCRdb redid the calling of the 5' RACE reads with MiXCR, one entry per CDR3 protein. The sample carries under 80,000 distinct CDR3 sequences, roughly 3.9% recorded once. The rearrangement links TRBV10-2 to TRBJ2-1; TRBD2 is a possible D gene (6 bases). The source material was PBMCs. This TCR derives from a man aged 25 to 40 with multiple sclerosis. CDR3 loop: CASSEGMDYWTHNEQFF. CDR3 nucleotide sequence: TGCGCCAGCAGCGAGGGGATGGACTATTGGACGCACAATGAGCAGTTCTTC.